A single sample is the source of the 18 T cell receptor beta chains below, sequenced in a study of long-term antiretroviral therapy in people with HIV. Survey-level immunoSEQ v3.0 assays were run. Repertoires were generated with immunoSEQ multiplex PCR, while TCRdb's copy carries only in-frame clones and drops some. The sample consists of about 20,000 clones, approximately 90% of them appearing once. The sequences come from unsorted PBMCs, collected approximately 4.4 years before starting antiretroviral therapy. Every receptor here comes from a woman aged 25 to 39 with HIV.

V gene TRBV5-1 combines with J gene TRBJ2-7; 8 bases are a match to TRBD1. Germline CDR1 is SGHRS and CDR2 is YFSETQ. The CDR3 runs to 16 residues. The ends lost 0 bases at V and 4 bases at J; junction bases unmatched: 9. CDR3 coding DNA: TGCGCCAGCAGCTTGGCAGGGGGCGCGGGTAGATACGAGCAGTACTTC. Translated, it gives CASSLAGGAGRYEQYF.

The J gene is TRBJ1-6, the V gene TRBV4-3; D is possibly TRBD1 (6 bases). The germline CDR1 and CDR2 sequences are LGHNA and YSLEER. The CDR3 runs 15 residues. The V gene lost 3 bases and the J gene lost 5 bases, with 11 bases spanning the gap. CDR3: CASSHRGGDNSPLHF. CDR3 coding DNA: TGCGCCAGCAGCCACCGAGGGGGGGATAATTCACCCCTCCACTTT.

This chain's CDR3 is CASSQTGRSYEQYF. The CDR3 region has the DNA TGCGCCAGCAGTCAAACAGGTCGCTCCTACGAGCAGTACTTC. This sequence joins TRBV10-1 and TRBJ2-7; D might be TRBD1 (5 bases). The CDR3 contains 14 residues. The V gene's germline CDR1 is WNHNN and CDR2 SYGVQD (reference sequence). The germline V and J ends were trimmed by 5 bases and 0 bases, with 11 bases remaining between them.

The rearrangement joins TRBV5-4 to TRBJ2-3; D possibly corresponds to TRBD2 (5 bases). The CDR3 covers 16 residues. CDR1 SGHNT and CDR2 YYREEE come from the germline V gene (reference sequence). V gave up 3 bases and J gave up 4 bases, with 18 bases separating them. The CDR3 region is CASSYTGLVVSDTQYF. CDR3 sequence (DNA): TGTGCCAGCAGCTACACCGGACTCGTAGTATCAGATACGCAGTATTTT.

The chain combines TRBV7-9 with TRBJ2-1, with 10 bases matching TRBD2. This CDR3 is 17 amino acids long. The V gene's germline CDR1 is SEHNR and CDR2 FQNEAQ (reference sequence). The J segment lost 3 bases and the V segment lost 1 base, leaving 6 bases of the junction unmatched. CDR3: CASSLGYGLADYNEQFF. CDR3 nucleotide sequence: TGTGCCAGCAGCTTAGGGTATGGACTAGCGGACTACAATGAGCAGTTCTTC. Supplemented by reference TRBV7-9 and TRBJ2-1, the full variable domain reads DTGVSQNPRHKITKRGQNVTFRCDPISEHNRLYWYRQTLGQGPEFLTYFQNEAQLEKSRLLSDRFSAERPKGSFSTLEIQRTEQGDSAMYLCASSLGYGLADYNEQFFGPGTRLTVL.

This sequence joins TRBV25-1 and TRBJ1-4; D not resolved. The CDR3 has 12 amino acids. The germline gives CDR1 MGHDK, CDR2 SYGVNS. V lost 6 bases, J lost 5 bases, and 7 bases lay in between. The CDR3 here is CASRGNNEKLFF. CDR3 sequence (DNA): TGTGCCAGCAGGGGAAACAATGAAAAACTGTTTTTT.

V is TRBV9 and J is TRBJ1-6; D unclear. The CDR3 runs to 14 residues. Between the trimmed V and J ends, which lost 4 bases and 8 bases, there was a span of 13 bases. Germline CDR1 is SGDLS and CDR2 is YYNGEE. The CDR3 bases are TGTGCCAGCAGCTTGCCGGGATCCTATTCACCCCTCCACTTT. This sequence encodes CASSLPGSYSPLHF.

V is TRBV4-1 and J is TRBJ1-1; no firm D call. CDR1 and CDR2 from the germline V gene are MGHRA and YSYEKL. The V end was cut by 6 bases, the J end by 8 bases, with 25 bases between. The CDR3 runs to 16 residues. The CDR3 loop is CASRPSLGAGASEAFF. DNA for the CDR3: TGCGCCAGCAGACCCTCTTTGGGAGCCGGTGCGTCGGAAGCTTTCTTT.

The gene calls are TRBV6-6 and TRBJ2-5; D is tentatively TRBD1 or TRBD2 (5 bases each). Per the germline V gene, CDR1 is MNHNY and CDR2 is SVGAGI (reference sequence). Trimming shortened V by 4 bases and J by 2 bases, and 5 bases separated the two germline ends. The CDR3 spans 12 residues. CDR3 DNA: TGTGCCAGCAGTTGGGGGCAAGAGACCCAGTACTTC. Residues: CASSWGQETQYF.

The chain joins TRBV5-6 to TRBJ2-2, with D perhaps matching TRBD2 (6 bases). V gave up 0 bases and J gave up 0 bases, with 9 bases separating them. Germline V gives CDR1 SGHDT, CDR2 YYEEEE. The CDR3 contains 16 residues. CDR3 sequence reads: CASSLGAGTNTGELFF. CDR3 bases: TGTGCCAGCAGCTTGGGGGCGGGGACGAACACCGGGGAGCTGTTTTTT.

The chain uses TRBV6-1 and TRBJ1-1; D is unclear. The V end was cut by 4 bases, the J end by 4 bases, with 10 bases between. CDR1 is MNHNS, CDR2 SASEGT, per germline. The CDR3 consists of 13 residues. This CDR3 is CASSARTVTEAFF. CDR3 in DNA: TGTGCCAGCAGTGCCAGGACTGTCACTGAAGCTTTCTTT.

The chain uses TRBV4-3 and TRBJ1-6; TRBD1 aligns across 7 bases. Per the germline V gene, CDR1 is LGHNA and CDR2 is YSLEER. This CDR3 has 14 amino acids. V shed 0 bases, J shed 7 bases, and the junction held 0 bases outside the gene matches. The CDR3 DNA reads TGCGCCAGCAGCCAAGACAGGGGGAATTCACCCCTCCACTTT. As protein: CASSQDRGNSPLHF.

J is TRBJ1-1 and V is TRBV18; D perhaps matches TRBD1 (5 bases). The CDR3 is 17 residues long. Trimming left V 0 bases short and J 2 bases short, with 16 bases between. Germline V gene data show CDR1 as KGHSH and CDR2 as LQKENI. The CDR3 sequence: CASSPPNTGALNTEAFF. CDR3 coding DNA: TGTGCCAGCTCACCACCGAATACCGGGGCTCTTAACACTGAAGCTTTCTTT.

The chain combines TRBV19 with TRBJ1-1; D unclear. The CDR3 is made up of 13 amino acids. The ends were cut back, 3 bases at V and 5 bases at J, with 10 bases in the middle. Germline V gene data show CDR1 as LNHDA and CDR2 as SQIVND (reference sequence). CDR3 coding DNA: TGTGCCAGTAGTATGCCACTTCGGACTGAAGCTTTCTTT. This sequence encodes CASSMPLRTEAFF.

V gene TRBV9 combines with J gene TRBJ2-5, with a weak D call TRBD1 (6 bases). Germline V lookup: CDR1 SGDLS, CDR2 YYNGEE. There are 14 residues in the CDR3. Deletions cut 4 bases from V and 3 bases from J, with 13 bases between. The CDR3 region is CASSLGTLKETQYF. CDR3 nucleotide sequence: TGTGCCAGCAGCCTCGGGACACTAAAAGAGACCCAGTACTTC.

V usage is TRBV18 and J usage is TRBJ2-5; D is possibly TRBD1 or TRBD2 (5 bases each). Germline CDR1 is KGHSH and CDR2 is LQKENI. V was clipped by 3 bases and J by 2 bases, with 13 bases between them. The CDR3 has 15 amino acids. CDR3 nucleotide sequence: TGTGCCAGCTCACCGTTGGGACCCAGACAAGAGACCCAGTACTTC. This gives the protein CASSPLGPRQETQYF.

The rearrangement links TRBV9 to TRBJ1-3; D gene uncertain. Trimming took off 0 bases at V and 2 bases at J, with 9 bases between the two ends. Per the germline V gene, CDR1 is SGDLS and CDR2 is YYNGEE. The CDR3 loop spans 15 amino acids. CDR3 protein: CASSVGTVPGNTIYF. DNA for the CDR3: TGTGCCAGCAGCGTAGGCACTGTCCCTGGAAACACCATATATTTT.

The chain links TRBV7-2 to TRBJ1-4, with no clear D. This CDR3 is 15 amino acids long. CDR1 and CDR2 (germline): SGHTA, FQGNSA. The V gene lost 6 bases and the J gene lost 6 bases, with 17 bases spanning the gap. The CDR3: CASSRDGVAYEKLFF. Here the CDR3 DNA reads TGTGCCAGCAGTCGAGATGGGGTGGCCTATGAAAAACTGTTTTTT.